The T cell receptor beta chain described here comes from a study of blood T cell repertoires in COVID-19. Study at large: Specimens from acute and convalescent COVID-19 originated in the United States, Italy and Spain. Nucleic acid was either cDNA or gDNA, and it came from T cells, B-cell-depleted T cells, or PBMCs.

Profiled with immunoSEQ multiplex PCR; TCRdb holds only in-frame clones, not every one. The data hold around 250,000 clones, with 86% observed a single time. The CDR3 spans 15 residues. Germline CDR1 is MGHRA and CDR2 is YSYEKL. The junction had 3 bases not matched to a gene; V was cut back by 4 bases and J by 3 bases. Sample: peripheral blood. The receptor was isolated from a man in his forties with active or convalescent COVID-19. V usage is TRBV4-1 and J usage is TRBJ2-7; TRBD2 matches 13 bases. The CDR3 nucleotides read TGCGCCAGCAGCCCTGGACTAGCGGGAGTCTACGAGCAGTACTTC. The encoded protein is CASSPGLAGVYEQYF.